Listed here is a single T cell receptor beta chain. The data derive from a study of ipilimumab plus nivolumab after autologous stem cell transplantation. The ends lost 6 bases at V and 0 bases at J; junction bases unmatched: 4. Germline CDR1 MDHEN, CDR2 SYDVKM. This CDR3 comprises 15 residues. Sequencing was performed with immunoSEQ multiplex PCR; in TCRdb, only in-frame clones are kept and a portion is missing. The sample has some 22,000 clones, over 65% seen once. The TCR was taken from a male donor with diffuse large B-cell lymphoma. This chain connects TRBV28 to TRBJ2-1, with 8 bases that match TRBD2. The sample was PBMCs, taken in a trial of ipilimumab plus nivolumab as post-transplant consolidation. The CDR3 sequence: CASRERGSSYNEQFF. The CDR3 coding sequence is TGTGCCAGCAGGGAGCGGGGGAGCTCCTACAATGAGCAGTTCTTC.